Listed here are 26 T cell receptor beta chains from one sample, sequenced in a study of tissue T cells after allogeneic stem cell transplantation. TCRdb keeps only in-frame clones here, not all; method: immunoSEQ multiplex PCR. The table records tens of thousands of clones, roughly three quarters of them present only once. The sample comprised blood. The receptors were gathered from a female BALB/c mouse in good health. The strain's MHC: H2-d.

This clone was detected a few times. Gene labels here are mouse ones. The read finishes 1 residue shy of the CDR3 end, and the germline J gene is used to complete it. The V call is TRBV29, the J call TRBJ1-4, with a possible D match to TRBD1 (5 bases). CDR3 length equals 14 residues. V was cut by 2 bases and J by 3 bases, with 7 bases left in between. CDR1 MSHET and CDR2 SYDVDS come from the germline V gene. This CDR3 is CASSLRGPNERLFF. CDR3 DNA (partial): TGTGCTAGCAGTTTAAGGGGCCCCAACGAAAGATTATTT.

To note about this clone: Mouse germline and gene names are used. Sequencing ends 1 residue short of the CDR3 end; the germline J gene provides the rest. The chain uses TRBV13-1 and TRBJ2-1; TRBD1 aligns across 10 bases. This CDR3 has 13 amino acids. V shed 10 bases, J shed 6 bases, and the junction held 7 bases outside the gene matches. Germline V lookup: CDR1 NSHNY, CDR2 SYGAGN. CDR3 DNA (partial): TGTGCCTCTCGACAGGGGGCGCCTGCTGAGCAGTTC. Protein product: CASRQGAPAEQF. The entire CDR3 protein is CASRQGAPAEQFF.

As to this clone: Mouse germline and gene names are used. The read ends 1 residue early relative to the CDR3; the germline J gene fills the gap. The chain carries TRBV2 and TRBJ2-4, with 9 nucleotides matching TRBD2. V trimming: 0 bases; J trimming: 0 bases; junction bases outside the gene matches: 1. Germline values: CDR1 LGHNA, CDR2 YSYQKL. This CDR3 is 16 amino acids long. CDR3 sequence reads: CASSQDWGGSQNTLYF. Partial CDR3 DNA: TGTGCCAGCAGCCAAGACTGGGGGGGTAGTCAAAACACCTTGTAC.

Note on this clone: The listed genes are named as in mouse. The CDR3 is cut off 1 residue early in the read; its end comes from the germline J gene. The chain is built from TRBV19 and TRBJ2-4; 10 nucleotides line up with TRBD2. The V and J ends lost 1 base and 4 bases, in that order; junction bases with no gene match: 6. The CDR3 contains 16 residues. The germline CDR1 and CDR2 sequences are FNHDT and SITEND (reference sequence). The DNA read from the CDR3 is TGTGCCAGCAGTATACTCTGGGGGGGCGCGGAAAACACCTTGTAC. This codes for CASSILWGGAENTLY. The CDR3 in its entirety is CASSILWGGAENTLYF.

This clone was found a few times. The genes and germline here are from mouse. The read stops 1 residue short of the end of the CDR3; the missing end is completed from the germline J gene. The rearrangement links TRBV29 to TRBJ2-7, with unresolved D. CDR1 MSHET and CDR2 SYDVDS come from the germline V gene. This CDR3 spans 14 amino acids. Deletions cut 3 bases from V and 0 bases from J, with 9 bases between. CDR3: CASSLPAISYEQYF. Partial CDR3 DNA: TGTGCTAGCAGTTTGCCCGCGATCTCCTATGAACAGTAC. Full variable domain (outside the CDR3, taken from reference TRBV29 and TRBJ2-7): DMKVTQMPRYLIKRMGENVLLECGQDMSHETMYWYRQDPGLGLQLIYISYDVDSNSEGDIPKGYRVSRKKREHFSLILDSAKTNQTSVYFCASSLPAISYEQYFGPGTRLTVL.

On this clone: Genes here carry mouse names. The read falls 1 residue short of the CDR3 end, and the missing part is taken from the germline J gene. This chain joins TRBV13-2 and TRBJ1-4, with TRBD1 matching over 10 bases. V shed 7 bases and J 4 bases; nucleotides not matched to a gene: 7. Germline CDR1 reads NNHNN; CDR2 reads SYGAGS (reference sequence). This CDR3 contains 15 residues. The covered CDR3 bases are TGTGCCAGCAGTTCGGGACAGGGGAACAACGAAAGATTATTT. Protein product: CASSSGQGNNERLF. The full CDR3 is CASSSGQGNNERLFF.

In regard to this clone: The genes are named according to mouse. The read falls 1 residue short of the CDR3 end, and the missing part is taken from the germline J gene. This chain connects TRBV13-3 to TRBJ2-4, with 12 bases lining up with TRBD2. This CDR3 comprises 19 residues. Germline V CDR1 and CDR2: NNHDY, SYVADS. Losses at the gene ends were 0 bases for V and 0 bases for J; bases not matched to a gene: 8. The CDR3 sequence is CASSDGTPGLGGSQNTLYF. The sequenced CDR3 bases are TGTGCCAGCAGTGATGGGACTCCGGGACTGGGGGGCAGTCAAAACACCTTGTAC.

Note on this clone: Germline and genes here are mouse. The read ends 1 residue early relative to the CDR3; the germline J gene fills the gap. The J gene is TRBJ2-3, the V gene TRBV16; 14 bases fit TRBD2. Germline V gene sequence: CDR1 SGHSA, CDR2 FRNQAP. V shed 5 bases, J shed 1 base, and the junction held 2 bases outside the gene matches. CDR3 length equals 16 residues. CDR3: CASSGDWGGGAETLYF. The covered CDR3 bases are TGTGCAAGCAGCGGGGACTGGGGGGGCGGTGCAGAAACGCTGTAT.

A remark on this clone: Mouse names are used for the genes. With the read ending 1 residue before the CDR3 end, the germline J gene is used to fill in that end. This chain links TRBV17 with TRBJ2-1, with 11 bases that match TRBD1. Looked up from germline, CDR1 is MNHDT and CDR2 is YYDKIL. This CDR3 comprises 16 residues. The junction had 2 bases not matched to a gene; V was cut back by 3 bases and J by 1 base. CDR3 DNA, as far as it was read: TGTGCTAGCAGTAGGGGGACAGGGGGGAACTATGCTGAGCAGTTC. It specifies CASSRGTGGNYAEQF. The complete CDR3 sequence is CASSRGTGGNYAEQFF.

The table lists this clone with a few counts. Mouse gene names and germline throughout. The DNA ends 1 residue before the CDR3 does, and the rest of the CDR3 is filled in from the germline J gene. The gene calls are TRBV20 and TRBJ2-7; D remains unclear. Germline CDR1 GFQATS, CDR2 STVNSAI. Trimming took 0 bases from V and 2 from J, leaving 5 bases between them. The CDR3 runs 12 residues. Partial CDR3 DNA: TGTGGTGCTAGGGAGAGGGCCTATGAACAGTAC. Amino acids: CGARERAYEQY. The entire CDR3 protein reads CGARERAYEQYF. The entire variable domain, with the rest obtained from reference TRBV20 and TRBJ2-7, is as follows: GALVYQYPRRTICKSGTSMRMECQAVGFQATSVAWYRQSPQKTFELIALSTVNSAIKYEQNFTQEKFPISHPNLSFSSMTVLNAYLEDRGLYLCGARERAYEQYFGPGTRLTVL.

Worth noting for this clone: Germline and genes here are mouse. From the germline J gene comes the end of the CDR3, since the read stops 1 residue before it. This chain joins TRBV19 and TRBJ1-4; 8 bases align to TRBD1. Germline V lookup: CDR1 FNHDT, CDR2 SITEND (reference sequence). V shed 1 base and J 7 bases; nucleotides not matched to a gene: 6. The CDR3 is 15 amino acids. Here the CDR3 reads CASSITDRVGERLFF. The part of the CDR3 DNA that was read is TGTGCCAGCAGTATAACGGACAGGGTGGGCGAAAGATTATTT.

On this clone: Mouse germline and gene names are used. The CDR3 end is not reached by the read, which stops 1 residue before it; the germline J gene fills it in. V and J are TRBV2 and TRBJ2-2; D not resolved. V shed 0 bases and J shed 7 bases, with 9 bases lying between them. This CDR3 has 14 residues. CDR1 is LGHNA, CDR2 YSYQKL, per germline. CDR3 bases read: TGTGCCAGCAGCCAAGAGAGGGAAATCGGGCAGCTCTAC. It yields the protein CASSQEREIGQLY. The full-length CDR3 reads as CASSQEREIGQLYF.

This clone was observed a handful of times. These gene names are mouse names. The read is 1 residue too short to cover the CDR3 end, so that end is filled in from the germline J gene. J is TRBJ2-2 and V is TRBV17, with TRBD2 matching over 9 bases. Unmatched junction bases numbered 0, after V lost 4 bases and J lost 0 bases. CDR1 is MNHDT and CDR2 is YYDKIL in the germline V gene. This CDR3 spans 15 amino acids. CDR3: CASSNWGANTGQLYF. CDR3 DNA (partial): TGTGCTAGCAGTAACTGGGGGGCAAACACCGGGCAGCTCTAC.

This clone was seen only a few times. Germline and genes: mouse. The read gets to within 1 residue of the CDR3 end, and the germline J gene fills in the rest. This chain uses TRBV13-2 with TRBJ2-7; 12 bases line up with TRBD2. The ends lost 5 bases at V and 7 bases at J; junction bases unmatched: 7. The CDR3 runs to 14 residues. Germline V lookup: CDR1 NNHNN, CDR2 SYGAGS (reference sequence). CDR3 sequence: CASGLTGGAREQYF. CDR3 bases read: TGTGCCAGCGGCCTGACTGGGGGGGCGCGGGAACAGTAC.

This clone was picked up a small number of times. Genes and germline are mouse. The sequenced part of the CDR3 DNA is TGTGCTAGCAGTTTACGCAACTATGAACAGTAC. It encodes CASSLRNYEQY. The CDR3 in full is CASSLRNYEQYF. This sequence joins TRBV29 and TRBJ2-7; D ambiguous. The read ends 1 residue early relative to the CDR3; the germline J gene fills the gap. The CDR3 sequence is 12 residues long. CDR1 is MSHET and CDR2 is SYDVDS in the germline V gene. V lost 2 bases and J lost 3, with 5 bases in between.

Comments on this clone: The junction shows a germline mismatch at one end, possibly a read error. The listed genes are named as in mouse. The read ends 1 residue early relative to the CDR3; the germline J gene fills the gap. V usage is TRBV5 and J usage is TRBJ2-4; maybe TRBD1 (5 bases). The CDR3 is 13 amino acids. CDR1 is LGHNA, CDR2 YNLKQL, per germline (reference sequence). Partial CDR3 DNA: TGTGCCAGCAGTCAAGGGGTTCAAAACACCTTGTAC. It encodes CASSQGVQNTLY. The whole CDR3 protein reads CASSQGVQNTLYF.

This clone was seen more than once but under ten times. Mouse names are used for the genes. The CDR3 extends 1 residue past the end of the read, so its final part is completed from the germline J gene. The chain is built from TRBV5 and TRBJ1-3, with D unresolved. Per germline, CDR1 LGHNA and CDR2 YNLKQL (reference sequence). V lost 4 bases and J lost 4, with 5 bases in between. CDR3 length equals 12 residues. CDR3 sequence reads: CASSPPGNTLYF. The part of the CDR3 DNA that was read is TGTGCCAGCAGCCCCCCGGGAAATACGCTCTAT.

This clone was picked up a small number of times. Mouse gene names apply. The CDR3 end lies 1 residue beyond the end of the read and is filled in from the germline J gene. This chain links TRBV30 with TRBJ2-7; no firm D call. Germline CDR1 SQVVS, CDR2 ANEGSEA. The germline V and J ends were trimmed by 3 bases and 3 bases, with 9 bases remaining between them. There are 12 residues in the CDR3. The CDR3 bases that were read are TGTAGTTCTAGTAAGGGTGACTATGAACAGTAC. Protein sequence: CSSSKGDYEQY. The whole CDR3 is CSSSKGDYEQYF.

Details on this clone: Genes here carry mouse names. The read comes to an end 1 residue before the CDR3 does, leaving the germline J gene to fill in the end. The chain links TRBV20 to TRBJ1-6; 10 bases align to TRBD1. TRBJ1-6 is an ORF for which the function is uncertain. Germline V CDR1 and CDR2: GFQATS, STVNSAI. The CDR3 length is 13 residues. The part of the CDR3 DNA that was read is TGTGGGGCCCGGGACAGGGGAAATTCGCCCCTCTAC. It codes for CGARDRGNSPLY. The full CDR3 protein reads CGARDRGNSPLYF.

With respect to this clone: Mouse gene names apply. The read comes to an end 1 residue before the CDR3 does, leaving the germline J gene to fill in the end. This chain connects TRBV13-3 to TRBJ2-3; 7 bases are a match to TRBD1. From germline, CDR1 is NNHDY and CDR2 SYVADS. Trimming at V came to 6 bases and at J to 6 bases, leaving 4 bases not matched to a gene. The CDR3 is made up of 12 amino acids. The covered CDR3 bases are TGTGCCAGCACGACAGGGTTGGAAACGCTGTAT. This sequence encodes CASTTGLETLY. The whole CDR3 region reads CASTTGLETLYF.

As for this clone: Here the gene names and germline are mouse. Coverage ceases 1 residue before the CDR3 finishes, and the germline J gene fills in the end. V is TRBV20 and J is TRBJ2-7; no clear D gene. Trimming stripped 3 bases from V and 0 bases from J, with 9 bases between. The CDR3 runs 13 residues. Germline V gene sequence: CDR1 GFQATS, CDR2 STVNSAI. The CDR3 reads CGARDKSSYEQYF. CDR3 DNA (partial): TGTGGTGCTAGAGACAAAAGCTCCTATGAACAGTAC.

As concerns this clone: Mouse germline and gene names are used. The CDR3 extends 1 residue past the end of the read, so its final part is completed from the germline J gene. The chain carries TRBV4 and TRBJ2-7; tentative D call: TRBD1 (6 bases). This CDR3 is 12 amino acids long. CDR1 is LGHDT, CDR2 YNNKQL, per germline (reference sequence). The ends were cut back, 5 bases at V and 1 base at J, with 6 bases in the middle. The part of the CDR3 DNA that was read is TGTGCCAGCAGCGGACAGTCCTATGAACAGTAC. Its translation is CASSGQSYEQY. The entire CDR3 protein is CASSGQSYEQYF.

In regard to this clone: Genes here carry mouse names. The read terminates 1 residue ahead of where the CDR3 ends, so the germline J gene completes it. V usage is TRBV19 and J usage is TRBJ1-5; D call uncertain. The length of the CDR3 is 13 residues. V lost 4 bases and J lost 1, with 6 bases in between. From germline, CDR1 is FNHDT and CDR2 SITEND (reference sequence). CDR3 bases read: TGTGCCAGCAGTTCAAAGAACAACCAGGCTCCGCTT. Its translation: CASSSKNNQAPL. The CDR3 reads in full as CASSSKNNQAPLF. Combining the CDR3 with reference TRBV19 and TRBJ1-5 gives the whole variable domain GGIITQTPKFLIGQEGQKLTLKCQQNFNHDTMYWYRQDSGKGLRLIYYSITENDLQKGDLSEGYDASREKKSSFSLTVTSAQKNEMAVFLCASSSKNNQAPLFGEGTRLSVL.

Worth noting for this clone: Germline and genes: mouse. The read stops 1 residue short of the end of the CDR3; the missing end is completed from the germline J gene. The chain has TRBV29 and TRBJ1-1, with TRBD1 matching over 11 bases. This CDR3 spans 12 amino acids. J was trimmed by 8 bases and V by 6 bases; bases with no gene match: 2. CDR1 is MSHET, CDR2 SYDVDS, per germline. CDR3 DNA (partial): TGTGCTAGCAGCCGGGACAGGGGGGAAGTCTTC. It codes for CASSRDRGEVF. The whole CDR3 is CASSRDRGEVFF. Drawing the rest from reference TRBV29 and TRBJ1-1, the complete variable domain is DMKVTQMPRYLIKRMGENVLLECGQDMSHETMYWYRQDPGLGLQLIYISYDVDSNSEGDIPKGYRVSRKKREHFSLILDSAKTNQTSVYFCASSRDRGEVFFGKGTRLTVV.

Concerning this clone itself: The genes are named according to mouse. The read finishes 1 residue shy of the CDR3 end, and the germline J gene is used to complete it. This rearrangement joins TRBV13-1 to TRBJ2-2; 7 nucleotides line up with TRBD1. From germline, CDR1 is NSHNY and CDR2 SYGAGN. V gave up 3 bases and J gave up 3 bases; unmatched junction bases: 8. The CDR3 spans 16 residues. The covered CDR3 bases are TGTGCCAGCAGTGCCCGACAGGGAGGGGACACCGGGCAGCTCTAC. It specifies CASSARQGGDTGQLY. The complete CDR3 protein is CASSARQGGDTGQLYF.

About this clone itself: Mouse gene names and germline throughout. The read ends 1 residue shy of where the CDR3 ends; the end is completed using the germline J gene. The rearrangement uses TRBV1 and TRBJ2-1, with 11 bases fitting TRBD2. From germline, CDR1 is NSQYPW and CDR2 LRSPGD (reference sequence). Trimming cost V 4 bases and J 6 bases; bases outside gene matches: 2. This CDR3 comprises 14 residues. Here the CDR3 reads CTCSEDWGVAEQFF. The DNA read from the CDR3 is TGCACCTGCAGTGAGGACTGGGGGGTTGCTGAGCAGTTC.